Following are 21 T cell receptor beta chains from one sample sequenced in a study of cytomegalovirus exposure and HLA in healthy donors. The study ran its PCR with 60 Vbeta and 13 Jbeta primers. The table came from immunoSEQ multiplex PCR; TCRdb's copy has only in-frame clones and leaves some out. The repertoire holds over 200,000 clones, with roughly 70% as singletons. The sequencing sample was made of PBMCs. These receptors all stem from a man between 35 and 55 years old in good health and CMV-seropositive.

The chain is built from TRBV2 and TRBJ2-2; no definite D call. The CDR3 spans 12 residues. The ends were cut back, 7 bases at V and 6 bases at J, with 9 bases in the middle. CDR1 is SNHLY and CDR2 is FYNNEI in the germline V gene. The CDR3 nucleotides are TGTGCCAGCACCCAGTTCCCCGGGGAGCTGTTTTTT. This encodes CASTQFPGELFF. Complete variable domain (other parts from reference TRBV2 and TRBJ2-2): EPEVTQTPSHQVTQMGQEVILRCVPISNHLYFYWYRQILGQKVEFLVSFYNNEISEKSEIFDDQFSVERPDGSNFTLKIRSTKLEDSAMYFCASTQFPGELFFGEGSRLTVL.

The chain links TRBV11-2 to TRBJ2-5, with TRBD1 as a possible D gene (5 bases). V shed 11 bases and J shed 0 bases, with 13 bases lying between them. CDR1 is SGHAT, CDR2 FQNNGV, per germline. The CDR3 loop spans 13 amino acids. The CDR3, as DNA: TGTGCCTCTTCGTGGGGCCACCAAGAGACCCAGTACTTC. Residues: CASSWGHQETQYF.

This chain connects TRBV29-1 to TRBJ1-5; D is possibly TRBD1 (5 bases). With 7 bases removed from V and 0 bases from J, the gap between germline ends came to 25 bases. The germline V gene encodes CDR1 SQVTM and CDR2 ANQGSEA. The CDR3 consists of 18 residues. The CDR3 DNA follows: TGCAGCGCATTGTGGGCGGACAAGTGGGGCCATAGCAATCAGCCCCAGCATTTT. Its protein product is CSALWADKWGHSNQPQHF.

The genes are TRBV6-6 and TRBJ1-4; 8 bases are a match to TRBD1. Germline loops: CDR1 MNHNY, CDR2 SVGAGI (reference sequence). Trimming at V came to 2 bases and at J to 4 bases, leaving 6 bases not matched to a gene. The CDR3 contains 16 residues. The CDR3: CASSYARTGFNEKLFF. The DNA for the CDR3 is TGTGCCAGCAGTTACGCCAGGACAGGGTTTAATGAAAAACTGTTTTTT.

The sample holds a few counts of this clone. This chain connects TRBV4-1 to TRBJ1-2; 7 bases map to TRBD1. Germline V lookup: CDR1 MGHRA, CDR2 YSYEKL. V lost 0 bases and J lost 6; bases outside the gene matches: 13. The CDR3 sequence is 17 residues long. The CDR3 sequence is CASSQDLLTGFIHGYTF. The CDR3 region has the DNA TGCGCCAGCAGCCAAGATCTGTTGACAGGGTTTATCCATGGCTACACCTTC.

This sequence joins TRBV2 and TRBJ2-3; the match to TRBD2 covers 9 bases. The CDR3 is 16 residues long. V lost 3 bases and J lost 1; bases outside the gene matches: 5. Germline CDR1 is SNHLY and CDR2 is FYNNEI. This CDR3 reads CASSDGVAGGTDTQYF. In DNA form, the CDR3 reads TGTGCCAGCAGTGATGGGGTAGCGGGGGGCACAGATACGCAGTATTTT.

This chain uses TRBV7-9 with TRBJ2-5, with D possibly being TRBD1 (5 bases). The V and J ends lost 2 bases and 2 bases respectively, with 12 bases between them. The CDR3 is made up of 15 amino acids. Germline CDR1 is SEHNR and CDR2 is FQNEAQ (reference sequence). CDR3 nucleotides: TGTGCCAGCAGCTTAATGGACACCATACAAGAGACCCAGTACTTC. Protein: CASSLMDTIQETQYF.

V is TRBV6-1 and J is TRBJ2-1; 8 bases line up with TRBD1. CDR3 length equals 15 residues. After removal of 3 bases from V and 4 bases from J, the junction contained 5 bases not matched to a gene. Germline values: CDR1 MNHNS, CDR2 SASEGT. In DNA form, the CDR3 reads TGTGCCAGCAGTGATATGGACAGGGAGTACAATGAGCAGTTCTTC. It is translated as CASSDMDREYNEQFF.

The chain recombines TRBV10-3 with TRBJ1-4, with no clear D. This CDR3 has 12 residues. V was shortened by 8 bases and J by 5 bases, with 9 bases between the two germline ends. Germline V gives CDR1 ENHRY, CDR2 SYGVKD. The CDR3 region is CAIGRENEKLFF. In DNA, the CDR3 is TGTGCCATCGGTCGGGAAAATGAAAAACTGTTTTTT.

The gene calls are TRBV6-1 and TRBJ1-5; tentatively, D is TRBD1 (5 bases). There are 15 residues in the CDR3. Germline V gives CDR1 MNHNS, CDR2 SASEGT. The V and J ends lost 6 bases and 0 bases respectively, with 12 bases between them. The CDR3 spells CASRATGYSNQPQHF. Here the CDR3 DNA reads TGTGCCAGCAGAGCTACAGGTTATAGCAATCAGCCCCAGCATTTT.

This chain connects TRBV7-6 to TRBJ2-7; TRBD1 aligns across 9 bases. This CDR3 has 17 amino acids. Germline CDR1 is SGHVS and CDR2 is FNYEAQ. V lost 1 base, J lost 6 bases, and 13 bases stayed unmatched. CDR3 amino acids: CASSLVISGGQGGEQYF. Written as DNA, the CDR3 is TGTGCCAGCAGCTTAGTTATCTCGGGGGGACAGGGCGGCGAGCAGTACTTC.

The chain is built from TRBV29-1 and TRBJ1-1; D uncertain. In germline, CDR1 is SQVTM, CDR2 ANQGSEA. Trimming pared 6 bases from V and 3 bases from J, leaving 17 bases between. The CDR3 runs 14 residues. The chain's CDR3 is CSVVNPGSDTEAFF. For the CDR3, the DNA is TGCAGCGTCGTGAATCCTGGTTCGGACACTGAAGCTTTCTTT. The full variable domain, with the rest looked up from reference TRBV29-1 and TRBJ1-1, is SAVISQKPSRDICQRGTSLTIQCQVDSQVTMMFWYRQQPGQSLTLIATANQGSEATYESGFVIDKFPISRPNLTFSTLTVSNMSPEDSSIYLCSVVNPGSDTEAFFGQGTRLTVV.

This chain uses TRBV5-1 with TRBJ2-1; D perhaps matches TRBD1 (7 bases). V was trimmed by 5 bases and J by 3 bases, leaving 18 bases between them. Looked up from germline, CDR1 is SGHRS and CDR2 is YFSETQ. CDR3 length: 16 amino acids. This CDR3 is CASSLNLRGDYNEQFF. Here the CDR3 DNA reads TGCGCCAGCAGTCTAAATCTCAGGGGGGACTACAATGAGCAGTTCTTC.

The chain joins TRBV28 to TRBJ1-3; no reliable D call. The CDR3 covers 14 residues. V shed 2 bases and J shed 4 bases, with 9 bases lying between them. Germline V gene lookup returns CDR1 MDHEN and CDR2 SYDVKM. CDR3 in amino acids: CASSLTGVGNTIYF. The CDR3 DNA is TGTGCCAGCAGTTTAACCGGGGTAGGAAACACCATATATTTT.

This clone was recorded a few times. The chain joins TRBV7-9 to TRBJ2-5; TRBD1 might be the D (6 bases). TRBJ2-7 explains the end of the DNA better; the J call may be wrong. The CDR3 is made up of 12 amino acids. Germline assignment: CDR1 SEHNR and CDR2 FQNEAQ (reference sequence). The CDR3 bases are TGTGCCAGCACCCAGAGGGGGTACGAGCAGTACTTC. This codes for CASTQRGYEQYF.

DNA of the CDR3: TGTGCCAGCAGCCGTGCCGGGAAGCGGCCGCAAGAGACCCAGTACTTC. It is translated as CASSRAGKRPQETQYF. This chain joins TRBV7-9 and TRBJ2-5, with TRBD2 as a possible D gene (5 bases). V dropped 5 bases and J dropped 2 bases, with 18 bases sitting between them. CDR1 SEHNR and CDR2 FQNEAQ come from the germline V gene (reference sequence). The CDR3 has 16 amino acids.

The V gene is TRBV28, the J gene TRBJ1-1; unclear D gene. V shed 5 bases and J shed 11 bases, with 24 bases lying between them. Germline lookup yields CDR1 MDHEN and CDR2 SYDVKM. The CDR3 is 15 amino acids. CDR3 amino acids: CASSPLAFRYVGAFF. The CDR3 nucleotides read TGTGCCAGCAGTCCCCTGGCGTTTCGGTATGTCGGGGCTTTCTTT.

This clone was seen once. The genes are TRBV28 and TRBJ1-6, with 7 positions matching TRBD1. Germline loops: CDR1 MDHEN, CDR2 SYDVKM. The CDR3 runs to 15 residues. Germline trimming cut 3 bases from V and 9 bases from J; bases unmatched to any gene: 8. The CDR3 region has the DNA TGTGCCAGCAGTTTCGCGACAGGGTCCGGTTCACCCCTCCACTTT. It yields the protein CASSFATGSGSPLHF.

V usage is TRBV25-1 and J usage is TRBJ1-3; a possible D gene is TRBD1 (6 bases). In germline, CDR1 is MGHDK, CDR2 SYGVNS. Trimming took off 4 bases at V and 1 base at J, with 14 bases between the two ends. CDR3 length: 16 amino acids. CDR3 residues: CASSGLTGKSGNTIYF. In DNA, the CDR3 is TGTGCCAGCAGTGGCCTTACAGGGAAGTCTGGAAACACCATATATTTT.

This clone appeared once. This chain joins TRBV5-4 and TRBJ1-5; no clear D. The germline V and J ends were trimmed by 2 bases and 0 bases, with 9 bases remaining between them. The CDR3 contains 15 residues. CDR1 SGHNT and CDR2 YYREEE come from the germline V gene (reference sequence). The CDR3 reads CASSFGPHSNQPQHF. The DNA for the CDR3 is TGTGCCAGCAGCTTCGGTCCCCATAGCAATCAGCCCCAGCATTTT.

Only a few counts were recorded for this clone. Here the CDR3 reads CASSLGPGNYEQYF. The CDR3 DNA reads as TGTGCCAGCAGCTTAGGGCCCGGGAACTACGAGCAGTACTTC. The chain combines TRBV7-7 with TRBJ2-7; a possible D gene is TRBD2 (5 bases). The CDR3 covers 14 residues. CDR1 is SSHAT, CDR2 FNYEAQ, per germline (reference sequence). Between the trimmed V and J ends, which lost 1 base and 3 bases, there was a span of 10 bases.